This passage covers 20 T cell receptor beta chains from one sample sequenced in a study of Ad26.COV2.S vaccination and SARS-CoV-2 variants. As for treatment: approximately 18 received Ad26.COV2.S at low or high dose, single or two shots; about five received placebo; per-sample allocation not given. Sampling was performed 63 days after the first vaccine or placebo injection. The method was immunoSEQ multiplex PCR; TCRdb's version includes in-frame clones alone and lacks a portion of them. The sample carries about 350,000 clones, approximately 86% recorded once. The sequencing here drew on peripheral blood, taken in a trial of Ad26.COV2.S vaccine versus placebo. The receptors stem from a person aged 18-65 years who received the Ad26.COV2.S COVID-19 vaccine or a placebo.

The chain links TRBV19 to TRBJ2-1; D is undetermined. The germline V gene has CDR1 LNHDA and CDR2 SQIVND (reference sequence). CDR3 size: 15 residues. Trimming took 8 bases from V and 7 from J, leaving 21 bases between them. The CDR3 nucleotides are TGTGCCAGTTCATCATACCGAGACACCACGAATGAGCAGTTCTTC. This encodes CASSSYRDTTNEQFF.

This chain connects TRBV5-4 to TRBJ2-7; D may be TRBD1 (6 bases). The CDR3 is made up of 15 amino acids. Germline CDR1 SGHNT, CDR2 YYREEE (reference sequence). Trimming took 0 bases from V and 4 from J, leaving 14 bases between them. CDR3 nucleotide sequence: TGTGCCAGCAGCTTGGGGTTCACAGGGAGATACGAGCAGTACTTC. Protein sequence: CASSLGFTGRYEQYF.

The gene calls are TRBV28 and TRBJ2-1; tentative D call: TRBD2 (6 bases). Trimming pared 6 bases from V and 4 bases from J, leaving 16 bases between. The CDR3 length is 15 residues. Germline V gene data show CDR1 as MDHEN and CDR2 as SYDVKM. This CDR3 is CASRSIAEAYNEQFF. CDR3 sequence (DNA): TGTGCCAGCAGATCTATAGCGGAAGCTTACAATGAGCAGTTCTTC.

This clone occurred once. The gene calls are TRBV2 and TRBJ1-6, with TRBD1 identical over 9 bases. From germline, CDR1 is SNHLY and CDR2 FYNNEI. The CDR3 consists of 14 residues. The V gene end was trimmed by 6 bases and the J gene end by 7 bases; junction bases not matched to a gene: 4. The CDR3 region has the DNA TGTGCCAGCAGACCCGGGACAGGGAATTCACCCCTCCACTTT. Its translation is CASRPGTGNSPLHF.

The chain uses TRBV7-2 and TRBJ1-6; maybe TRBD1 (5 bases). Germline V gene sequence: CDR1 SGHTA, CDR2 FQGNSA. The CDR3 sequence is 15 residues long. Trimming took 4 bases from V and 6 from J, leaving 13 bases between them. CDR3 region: CASSSGTGSNSPLHF. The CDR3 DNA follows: TGTGCCAGCAGCTCCGGGACGGGCTCTAATTCACCCCTCCACTTT. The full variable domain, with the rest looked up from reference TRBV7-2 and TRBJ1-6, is GAGVSQSPSNKVTEKGKDVELRCDPISGHTALYWYRQSLGQGLEFLIYFQGNSAPDKSGLPSDRFSAERTGGSVSTLTIQRTQQEDSAVYLCASSSGTGSNSPLHFGNGTRLTVT.

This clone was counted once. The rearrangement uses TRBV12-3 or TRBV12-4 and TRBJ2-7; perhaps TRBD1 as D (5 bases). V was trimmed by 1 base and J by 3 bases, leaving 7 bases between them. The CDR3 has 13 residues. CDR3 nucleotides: TGTGCCAGCAGTTTAGGGGGCATCTACGAGCAGTACTTC. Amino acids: CASSLGGIYEQYF.

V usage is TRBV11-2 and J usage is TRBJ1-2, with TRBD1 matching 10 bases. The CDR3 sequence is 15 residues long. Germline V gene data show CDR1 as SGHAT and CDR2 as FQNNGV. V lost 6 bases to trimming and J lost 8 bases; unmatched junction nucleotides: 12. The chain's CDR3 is CASSLILTGGRGYTF. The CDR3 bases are TGTGCCAGCAGTCTGATCTTGACAGGGGGCCGGGGCTACACCTTC.

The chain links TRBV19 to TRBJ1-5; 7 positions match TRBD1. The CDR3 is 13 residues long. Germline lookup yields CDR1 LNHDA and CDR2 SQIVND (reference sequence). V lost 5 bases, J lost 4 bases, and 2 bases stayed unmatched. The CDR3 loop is CASSRDSNQPQHF. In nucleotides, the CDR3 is TGTGCCAGTAGTCGGGACAGTAATCAGCCCCAGCATTTT.

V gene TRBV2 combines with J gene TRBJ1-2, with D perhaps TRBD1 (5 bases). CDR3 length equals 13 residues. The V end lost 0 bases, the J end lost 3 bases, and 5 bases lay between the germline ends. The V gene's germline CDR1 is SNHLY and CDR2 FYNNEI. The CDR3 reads CASSEAGDYGYTF. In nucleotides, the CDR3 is TGTGCCAGCAGTGAAGCGGGGGACTATGGCTACACCTTC.

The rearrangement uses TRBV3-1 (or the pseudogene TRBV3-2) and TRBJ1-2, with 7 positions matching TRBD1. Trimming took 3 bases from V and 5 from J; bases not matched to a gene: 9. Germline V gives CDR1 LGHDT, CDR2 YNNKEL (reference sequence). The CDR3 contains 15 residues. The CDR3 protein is CASSQGQGELYGYTF. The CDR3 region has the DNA TGTGCCAGCAGCCAGGGGCAGGGGGAATTATATGGCTACACCTTC.

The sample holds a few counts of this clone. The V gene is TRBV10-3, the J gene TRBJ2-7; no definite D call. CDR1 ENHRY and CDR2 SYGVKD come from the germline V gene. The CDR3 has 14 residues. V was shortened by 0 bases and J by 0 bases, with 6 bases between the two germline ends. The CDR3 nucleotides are TGTGCCATCAGTGAGTCGGCCAACTCCTACGAGCAGTACTTC. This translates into CAISESANSYEQYF.

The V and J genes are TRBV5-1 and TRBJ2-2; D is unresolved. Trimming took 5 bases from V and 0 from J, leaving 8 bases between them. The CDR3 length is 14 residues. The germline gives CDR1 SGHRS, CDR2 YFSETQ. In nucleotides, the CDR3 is TGCGCCAGCAGAATTACCCCGAACACCGGGGAGCTGTTTTTT. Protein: CASRITPNTGELFF.

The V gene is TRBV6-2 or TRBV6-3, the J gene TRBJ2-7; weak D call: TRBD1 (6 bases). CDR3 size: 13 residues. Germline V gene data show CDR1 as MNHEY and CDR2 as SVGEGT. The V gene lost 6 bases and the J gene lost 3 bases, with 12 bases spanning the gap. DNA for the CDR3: TGTGCCAGCAGCCAGGGGTTCTTCTACGAGCAGTACTTC. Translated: CASSQGFFYEQYF.

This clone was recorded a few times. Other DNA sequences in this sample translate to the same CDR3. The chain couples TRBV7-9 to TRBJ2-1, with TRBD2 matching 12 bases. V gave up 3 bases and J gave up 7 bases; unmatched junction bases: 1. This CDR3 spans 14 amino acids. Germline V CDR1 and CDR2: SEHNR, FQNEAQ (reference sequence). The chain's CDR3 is CASSLGLAGNEQFF. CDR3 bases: TGTGCCAGCAGCTTGGGACTAGCGGGTAATGAGCAGTTCTTC.

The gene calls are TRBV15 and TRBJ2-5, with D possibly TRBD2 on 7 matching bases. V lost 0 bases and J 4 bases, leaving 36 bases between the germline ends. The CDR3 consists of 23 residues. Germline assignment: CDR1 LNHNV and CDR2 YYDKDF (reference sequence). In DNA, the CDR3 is TGTGCCACCAGCAGAGATCGGGGGCGGTTATACGCCACAATCAACCGGGGGGCAGAGACCCAGTACTTC. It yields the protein CATSRDRGRLYATINRGAETQYF. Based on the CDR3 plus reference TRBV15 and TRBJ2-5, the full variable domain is DAMVIQNPRYQVTQFGKPVTLSCSQTLNHNVMYWYQQKSSQAPKLLFHYYDKDFNNEADTPDNFQSRRPNTSFCFLDIRSPGLGDTAMYLCATSRDRGRLYATINRGAETQYFGPGTRLLVL.

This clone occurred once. The CDR3 here is CASTGTRKEKLFF. The CDR3 DNA reads TGCGCCAGCACCGGGACGCGCAAGGAAAAACTGTTTTTT. The chain uses TRBV4-1 and TRBJ1-4, with D possibly TRBD1 on 5 matching bases. The CDR3 has 13 residues. The germline V and J ends were trimmed by 7 bases and 8 bases, with 14 bases remaining between them. Per germline, CDR1 MGHRA and CDR2 YSYEKL.

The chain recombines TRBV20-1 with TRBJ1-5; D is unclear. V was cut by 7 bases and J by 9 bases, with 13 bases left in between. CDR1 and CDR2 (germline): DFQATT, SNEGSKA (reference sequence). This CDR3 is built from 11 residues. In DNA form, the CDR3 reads TGCAGTGGCCGGGGTCAAGGGCCCCAGCATTTT. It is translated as CSGRGQGPQHF.

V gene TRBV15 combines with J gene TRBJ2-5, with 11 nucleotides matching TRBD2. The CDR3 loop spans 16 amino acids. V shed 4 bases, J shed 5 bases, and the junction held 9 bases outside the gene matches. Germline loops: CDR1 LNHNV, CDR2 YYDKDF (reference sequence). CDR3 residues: CATSTRLAGKWETQYF. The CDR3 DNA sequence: TGTGCCACCAGCACGAGACTAGCGGGGAAATGGGAGACCCAGTACTTC. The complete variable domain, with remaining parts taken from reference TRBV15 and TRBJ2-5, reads DAMVIQNPRYQVTQFGKPVTLSCSQTLNHNVMYWYQQKSSQAPKLLFHYYDKDFNNEADTPDNFQSRRPNTSFCFLDIRSPGLGDTAMYLCATSTRLAGKWETQYFGPGTRLLVL.

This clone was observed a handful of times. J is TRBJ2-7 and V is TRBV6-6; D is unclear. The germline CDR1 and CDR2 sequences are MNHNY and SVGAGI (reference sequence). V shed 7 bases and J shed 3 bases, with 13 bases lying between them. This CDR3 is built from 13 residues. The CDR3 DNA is TGTGCCAGCACTCACCGACCGAACTACGAGCAGTACTTC. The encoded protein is CASTHRPNYEQYF.

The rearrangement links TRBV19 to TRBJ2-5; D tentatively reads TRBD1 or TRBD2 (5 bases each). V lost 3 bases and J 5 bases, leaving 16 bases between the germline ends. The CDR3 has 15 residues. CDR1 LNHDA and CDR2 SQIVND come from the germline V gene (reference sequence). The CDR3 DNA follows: TGTGCCAGTAGTATCTCCGGGGCCCGGGCTGAGACCCAGTACTTC. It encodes CASSISGARAETQYF.